This is a list of T cell receptor beta chains from one sample in a study of blood T cell repertoires in COVID-19. TCRdb keeps only in-frame clones here, not all; method: immunoSEQ multiplex PCR. Among 50,000 to 75,000 clones listed, around 77% were seen once. The material sequenced was peripheral blood. These receptors all come from a man at least 80 years old with active or convalescent COVID-19. Each CDR3 is given with its conserved first and last residue. D genes are given only for firm matches. Clone size, where shown, is once, few, many, or a class for clones that have expanded.

d_call,cdr3_length,clone_size,j_call,v_call,cdr3_aa,cdr3_nt
TRBD1,15,few,TRBJ1-1,TRBV3-1/TRBV3-2,CASSQEWTGETEAFF,TGTGCCAGCAGCCAAGAGTGGACAGGGGAGACTGAAGCTTTCTTT
NA,17,NA,TRBJ2-3,TRBV9,CASSAGGRGIVTDTQYF,TGTGCCAGCAGCGCCGGAGGTAGGGGGATTGTCACAGATACGCAGTATTTT
NA,17,NA,TRBJ1-2,TRBV4-1,CASSQDSQGTFARSYTF,TGCGCCAGCAGCCAAGATTCGCAAGGAACCTTTGCGAGGAGCTACACCTTC
TRBD1,15,NA,TRBJ1-1,TRBV10-3,CAISGTGGMNTEAFF,TGTGCCATCAGTGGAACAGGGGGCATGAACACTGAAGCTTTCTTT
TRBD1,16,NA,TRBJ1-1,TRBV18,CASSPVRTGGNTEAFF,TGTGCCAGCTCACCTGTACGAACAGGGGGAAACACTGAAGCTTTCTTT
TRBD1,17,NA,TRBJ2-2,TRBV9,CASSVEGQGQDTGELFF,TGTGCCAGCAGCGTAGAGGGACAGGGGCAGGACACCGGGGAGCTGTTTTTT
TRBD2,14,few,TRBJ2-1,TRBV7-9,CASQASGGYNEQFF,TGTGCCAGCCAAGCTAGCGGGGGGTACAATGAGCAGTTCTTC
TRBD2,15,NA,TRBJ2-3,TRBV10-3,CAISRSGGSTDTQYF,TGTGCCATCAGTCGTAGCGGGGGAAGCACAGATACGCAGTATTTT
TRBD2,16,NA,TRBJ2-1,TRBV4-2,CASSHLGLASYNEQFF,TGTGCCAGCAGCCACCTGGGACTAGCGTCCTACAATGAGCAGTTCTTC
TRBD2,18,NA,TRBJ2-1,TRBV15,CATSRVATSGGSYNEQFF,TGTGCCACCAGCAGAGTAGCCACTAGCGGGGGTTCTTACAATGAGCAGTTCTTC
TRBD1,15,NA,TRBJ2-5,TRBV5-1,CASSLKQGSQETQYF,TGCGCCAGCAGCTTAAAACAGGGGTCCCAAGAGACCCAGTACTTC
NA,18,NA,TRBJ2-2,TRBV4-3,CASSQEVSGAANTGELFF,TGCGCCAGCAGCCAAGAAGTATCAGGGGCCGCGAACACCGGGGAGCTGTTTTTT
TRBD2,16,NA,TRBJ2-2,TRBV7-7,CASSPALAEVTGELFF,TGTGCCAGCAGCCCAGCCCTAGCGGAAGTCACCGGGGAGCTGTTTTTT
NA,16,few,TRBJ2-5,TRBV3-1/TRBV3-2,CASSPGMGGQQETQYF,TGTGCCAGCAGCCCCGGGATGGGGGGACAGCAAGAGACCCAGTACTTC
NA,12,few,TRBJ1-2,TRBV29-1,CSVDGITGGYTF,TGCAGCGTTGATGGGATTACAGGCGGCTACACCTTC
TRBD1,13,NA,TRBJ2-7,TRBV29-1,CIPHDRGPYQQYF,TGCATTCCCCACGACAGGGGTCCGTACCAGCAGTACTTC
TRBD1,13,NA,TRBJ1-3,TRBV3-1/TRBV3-2,CASSGQARNTIYF,TGTGCCAGTTCGGGACAGGCCCGAAACACCATATATTTT
NA,14,NA,TRBJ2-5,TRBV4-3,CASSQEAGGGTQYF,TGCGCCAGCAGCCAAGAGGCAGGGGGAGGGACCCAGTACTTC
TRBD1,14,NA,TRBJ2-7,TRBV18,CASSPGQGRSEQYF,TGTGCCAGCTCACCAGGACAGGGAAGGAGCGAGCAGTACTTC
NA,13,NA,TRBJ2-7,TRBV3-1/TRBV3-2,CASSQRGGYEQYF,TGTGCCAGCAGCCAGCGTGGGGGGTACGAGCAGTACTTC
TRBD1,15,NA,TRBJ2-7,TRBV7-8,CASSLEFGRGYEQYF,TGTGCCAGCAGCTTAGAATTTGGCAGGGGGTACGAGCAGTACTTC